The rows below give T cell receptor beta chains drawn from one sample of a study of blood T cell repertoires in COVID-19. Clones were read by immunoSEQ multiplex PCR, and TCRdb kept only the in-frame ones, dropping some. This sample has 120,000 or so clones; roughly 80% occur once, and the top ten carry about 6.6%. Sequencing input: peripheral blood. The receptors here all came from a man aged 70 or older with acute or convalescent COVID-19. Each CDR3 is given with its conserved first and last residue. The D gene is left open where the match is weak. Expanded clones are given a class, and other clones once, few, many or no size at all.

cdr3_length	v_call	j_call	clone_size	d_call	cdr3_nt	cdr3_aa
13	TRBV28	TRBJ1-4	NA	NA	TGTGCCAGCAGGGAGGGTTCTAATGAAAAACTGTTTTTT	CASREGSNEKLFF
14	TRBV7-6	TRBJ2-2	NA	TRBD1	TGTGCCAGCAGCCTACAGGGGGCGGCCGGGGAGCTGTTTTTT	CASSLQGAAGELFF
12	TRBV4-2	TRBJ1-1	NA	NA	TGTGCCAGCAGCCAAGATAACCTAGAAGCTTTCTTT	CASSQDNLEAFF
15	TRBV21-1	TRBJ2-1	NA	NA	TGTGCCAGCAGCAAACCTTGGACTATGTACAATGAGCAGTTCTTC	CASSKPWTMYNEQFF
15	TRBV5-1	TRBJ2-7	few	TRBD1	TGCGCCAGCAGCTTGCAGGGGGATAGCTCCTACGAGCAGTACTTC	CASSLQGDSSYEQYF
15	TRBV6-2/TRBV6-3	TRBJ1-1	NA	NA	TGTGCCAGCAGTTTTCGTGGAGGGACTTCGAGTGAAGCTTTCTTT	CASSFRGGTSSEAFF
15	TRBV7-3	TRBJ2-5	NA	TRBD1	TGTGCCAGCAGCTTAAACCAGGGGGAACAAGAGACCCAGTACTTC	CASSLNQGEQETQYF
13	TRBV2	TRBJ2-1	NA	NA	TGTGCCAGCAGTGAAGCGCGGTACAATGAGCAGTTCTTC	CASSEARYNEQFF
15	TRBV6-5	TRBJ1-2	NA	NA	TGTGCCAGCAGTTACTCGGGGCAGGGGTTGGATGGCTACACCTTC	CASSYSGQGLDGYTF
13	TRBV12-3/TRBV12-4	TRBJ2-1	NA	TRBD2	TGTGCCAGCAGTCAGACTAGCGGGAGAGAGCAGTTCTTC	CASSQTSGREQFF
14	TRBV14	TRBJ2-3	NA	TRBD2	TGTGCCAGCAGCCGCGGGGGGAGCACAGATACGCAGTATTTT	CASSRGGSTDTQYF
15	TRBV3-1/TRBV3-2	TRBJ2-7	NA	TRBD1	TGTGCCAGCAGCCAGATGACAGGGGGCGCGTGGGAGCAGTACTTC	CASSQMTGGAWEQYF
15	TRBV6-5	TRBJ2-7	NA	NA	TGTGCCAGCAGCCCCCCTTTTGCAGGGCCCTACGAGCAGTACTTC	CASSPPFAGPYEQYF
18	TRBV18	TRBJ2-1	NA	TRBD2	TGTGCCAGCTCACGATGGGTAGCGGGGTTAAGCTCCTACAATGAGCAGTTCTTC	CASSRWVAGLSSYNEQFF
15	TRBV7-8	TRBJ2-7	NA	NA	TGTGCCAGCAGCACCTCAGGACAGCCGATCTACGAGCAGTACTTC	CASSTSGQPIYEQYF
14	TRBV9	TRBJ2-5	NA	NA	TGTGCCAGCAACCCAACAGGGTATGAGGAGACCCAGTACTTC	CASNPTGYEETQYF
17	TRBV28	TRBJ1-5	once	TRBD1	TGTGCCAGCAATCCTCTTGGGACAGGGGGCAGCAATCAGCCCCAGCATTTT	CASNPLGTGGSNQPQHF
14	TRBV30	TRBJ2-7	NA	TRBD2	TGTGCCTCGACGCCGGGACTAGCAACATACGAGCAGTACTTC	CASTPGLATYEQYF
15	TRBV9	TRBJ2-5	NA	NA	TGTGCCAGCAGCGTAGATGCGAGTACCCTAGAGACCCAGTACTTC	CASSVDASTLETQYF
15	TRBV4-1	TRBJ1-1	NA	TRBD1	TGCGCCAGCAGCCAGGGACAGGGAGCTTTGACTGAAGCTTTCTTT	CASSQGQGALTEAFF
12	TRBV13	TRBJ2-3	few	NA	TGTGCCAGCAGCTCACTCACAGATACGCAGTATTTT	CASSSLTDTQYF
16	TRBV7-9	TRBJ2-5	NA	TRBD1	TGTGCCAGCAGCTTAGCGCAGGGGGCAGGCAAAGAGACCCAGTACTTC	CASSLAQGAGKETQYF
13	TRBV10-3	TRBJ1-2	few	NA	TGTGCCATCAGTAGAGGACATGCCTATGGCTACACCTTC	CAISRGHAYGYTF
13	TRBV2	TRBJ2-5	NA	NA	TGTGCCAGCAGTAGATCCCGGGGGGAGACCCAGTACTTC	CASSRSRGETQYF
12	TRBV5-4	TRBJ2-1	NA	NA	TGTGCCAGCAGCCCGGGTGACAATGAGCAGTTCTTC	CASSPGDNEQFF
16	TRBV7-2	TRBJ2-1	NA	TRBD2	TGTGCCAGCAGTCCCCCGGGACTAGCGGGAGGAAGGGAGCAGTTCTTC	CASSPPGLAGGREQFF
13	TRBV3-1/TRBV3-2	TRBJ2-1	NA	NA	TGTGCCAGCAGCCCTCAGGGGTACAATGAGCAGTTCTTC	CASSPQGYNEQFF
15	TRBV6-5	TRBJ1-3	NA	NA	TGTGCCAGCAGTTACTCAAGGAGCTCTGGAAACACCATATATTTT	CASSYSRSSGNTIYF
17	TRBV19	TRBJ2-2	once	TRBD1	TGTGCCTCCTCGGACAGGGGGTTGACCGCGAACACCGGGGAGCTGTTTTTT	CASSDRGLTANTGELFF
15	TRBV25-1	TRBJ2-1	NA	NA	TGTGCCAGCAGGCCCCCAGGGGCAGGGCGATACGAGCAGTTCTTC	CASRPPGAGRYEQFF
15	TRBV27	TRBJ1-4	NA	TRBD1	TGTGCCAGCAGTTTATTACAGGGGGCGACTGAAAAACTGTTTTTT	CASSLLQGATEKLFF
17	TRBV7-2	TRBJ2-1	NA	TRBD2	TGTGCCAGCAGCCCAGTTCCCGCCGGGGGGGGCTACAATGAGCAGTTCTTC	CASSPVPAGGGYNEQFF
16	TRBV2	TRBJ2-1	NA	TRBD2	TGTGCCAGCAGTGAAACGGCGGGGGGGCCTTACAATGAGCAGTTCTTC	CASSETAGGPYNEQFF
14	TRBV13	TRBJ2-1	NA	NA	TGTGCCAGCAGCTTAGCTGGGACTGACAATGAGCAGTTCTTC	CASSLAGTDNEQFF
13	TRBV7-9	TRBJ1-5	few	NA	TGTGCCAGCAGCTTAGTTGGCGGTCAGCCCCAGCATTTT	CASSLVGGQPQHF
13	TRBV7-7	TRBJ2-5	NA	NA	TGTGCCAGCAGCTTTTCGCGGCGAGAGACCCAGTACTTC	CASSFSRRETQYF
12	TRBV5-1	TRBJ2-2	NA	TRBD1	TGCGCCAGCAGCATACAGGGGAGGGAGCTGTTTTTT	CASSIQGRELFF
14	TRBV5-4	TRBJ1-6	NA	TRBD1	TGTGCCAGCAGCGTGGGCGGCAGGGGGCGATCCCTCCACTTT	CASSVGGRGRSLHF
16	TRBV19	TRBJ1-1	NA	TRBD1	TGTGCCAGTAGTGGGGGGACAGGGCTTCCGAGGACTGAAGCTTTCTTT	CASSGGTGLPRTEAFF
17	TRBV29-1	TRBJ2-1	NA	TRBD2	TGCAGCGTTGGAACACTAGCGGGAGGAGGCACCTACAATGAGCAGTTCTTC	CSVGTLAGGGTYNEQFF
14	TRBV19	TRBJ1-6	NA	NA	TGTGCCAGTAGTTCCCGGGCCTATAATTCACCCCTCCACTTT	CASSSRAYNSPLHF
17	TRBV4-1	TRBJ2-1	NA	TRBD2	TGCGCCAGCAGCCAGGACCAGATAGCGGGAGGCCAAAATGAGCAGTTCTTC	CASSQDQIAGGQNEQFF
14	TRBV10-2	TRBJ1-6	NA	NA	TGCGCCAGCAGTGACGAGGGAAGGAGATCACCCCTCCACTTT	CASSDEGRRSPLHF
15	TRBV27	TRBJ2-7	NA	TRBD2	TGTGCCAGCAGTCTGACTAGCGGGAGTATGTACGAGCAGTACTTC	CASSLTSGSMYEQYF
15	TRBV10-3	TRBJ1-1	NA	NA	TGTGCCATCAGTGAGTCGGGGCAGGGGAACACTGAAGCTTTCTTT	CAISESGQGNTEAFF
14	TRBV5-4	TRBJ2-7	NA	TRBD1	TGTGCCAGCAGCTACGACCGGGACAGGGGGTTTAGGTACTTC	CASSYDRDRGFRYF
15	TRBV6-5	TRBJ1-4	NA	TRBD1	TGTGCCAGCGGGAAGGGACAGGGAGGTAATGAAAAACTGTTTTTT	CASGKGQGGNEKLFF
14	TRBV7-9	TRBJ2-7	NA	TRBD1	TGTGCCAGCAGCACCCGGGACAGGGTAGGCGAGCAGTACTTC	CASSTRDRVGEQYF
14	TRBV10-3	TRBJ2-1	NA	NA	TGTGCCATCACCCCTCGGGAAGGCTACAATGAGCAGTTCTTC	CAITPREGYNEQFF
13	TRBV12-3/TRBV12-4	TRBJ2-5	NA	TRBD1	TGTGCCAGCAGATGGGACAGCCAAGGGACCCAGTACTTC	CASRWDSQGTQYF
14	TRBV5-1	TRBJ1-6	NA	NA	TGCGCCAGCAGCTTTAGAGGATCTAATTCACCCCTCCACTTT	CASSFRGSNSPLHF
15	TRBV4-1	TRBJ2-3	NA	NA	TGCGCCAGCAGCCAAGAGGATCTAGCGACATATACGCAGTATTTT	CASSQEDLATYTQYF
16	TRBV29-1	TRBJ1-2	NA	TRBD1	TGCAGCGCTCAAGGCGGGGGACAGGGTGGCAACTATGGCTACACCTTC	CSAQGGGQGGNYGYTF
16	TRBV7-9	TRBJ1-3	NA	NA	TGTGCCAGCAGCTTAGATCCAGGGCTCTCTGGAAACACCATATATTTT	CASSLDPGLSGNTIYF
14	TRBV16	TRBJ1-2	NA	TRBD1	TGTGCCAGCAGCCAGGGGACAGGGGGCTATGGCTACACCTTC	CASSQGTGGYGYTF